A single sample is the source of the 25 T cell receptor beta chains below, sequenced in a study of Ad26.COV2.S vaccination and SARS-CoV-2 variants (dated by TCRdb to the early 2020s). Library creation used the immunoSEQ multiplex PCR assay. TCRdb took this table from immuneACCESS and kept in-frame rearrangements with V and J called. Such tables lack part of the clones; where checked against another copy, unresolved V genes explain under half of the gap, and the rest is unexplained. This sample is represented by more than 250,000 clones; roughly 86% of them were singletons. The ten largest clones take up approximately 3.4% of the sample. According to the study, the label for this sample's treatment or condition signals: 19 received Ad26.COV2.S at low or high dose, single or two shots; about 5 received placebo; per-sample allocation not given. Repertoires of vaccine and placebo recipients were sequenced from samples taken on day 63 after the first injection.

Material: peripheral blood, obtained in a trial of Ad26.COV2.S vaccine versus placebo. These receptor sequences come from a person between 18 and 60 years old who received the Ad26.COV2.S COVID-19 vaccine or a placebo.

CDR3 bases: TGTGCCAGCAGCTTGGGGATTGGGGAGCAGTTCTTC. Translating gives CASSLGIGEQFF. The chain combines TRBV7-3 with TRBJ2-1; D gene unclear. Trimming stripped 3 bases from V and 10 bases from J, with 10 bases between. This CDR3 is 12 amino acids long. CDR1 SGHTA and CDR2 FQGTGA come from the germline V gene.

The chain links TRBV7-6 to TRBJ2-5, with D possibly being TRBD2 (6 bases). This CDR3 spans 15 amino acids. V lost 0 bases, J lost 5 bases, and 13 bases lay in between. CDR1 and CDR2 from the germline V gene are SGHVS and FNYEAQ. The CDR3 region is CASSLAPSRGETQYF. As DNA, the CDR3 is TGTGCCAGCAGCTTAGCTCCTAGCCGGGGGGAGACCCAGTACTTC. Using reference TRBV7-6 and TRBJ2-5 for the parts outside the CDR3, the full variable domain is GAGVSQSPRYKVTKRGQDVALRCDPISGHVSLYWYRQALGQGPEFLTYFNYEAQQDKSGLPNDRFSAERPEGSISTLTIQRTEQRDSAMYRCASSLAPSRGETQYFGPGTRLLVL.

The chain carries TRBV10-3 and TRBJ1-1; D is perhaps TRBD1 (5 bases). From germline, CDR1 is ENHRY and CDR2 SYGVKD. V lost 0 bases and J 1 base, leaving 9 bases between the germline ends. CDR3 length equals 15 residues. The CDR3 DNA reads as TGTGCCATCAGTGAGTCTCGGGACGGGAACACTGAAGCTTTCTTT. Its protein is CAISESRDGNTEAFF.

This chain links TRBV18 with TRBJ1-3, with TRBD1 as a possible D gene (5 bases). CDR3 length: 16 amino acids. CDR1 is KGHSH, CDR2 LQKENI, per germline. The V end was cut by 6 bases, the J end by 2 bases, with 17 bases between. The CDR3 DNA is TGTGCCAGCTCGACAAATGACGGGGCTACTGGAAACACCATATATTTT. Protein product: CASSTNDGATGNTIYF.

This rearrangement joins TRBV2 to TRBJ1-3; 7 bases align to TRBD1. The CDR3 is 16 amino acids. Germline V lookup: CDR1 SNHLY, CDR2 FYNNEI. V lost 2 bases, J lost 4 bases, and 8 bases stayed unmatched. The CDR3 bases are TGTGCCAGCAGTGAATTTGGCCAGGGACAGGGAAACACCATATATTTT. It encodes CASSEFGQGQGNTIYF.

The rearrangement uses TRBV5-4 and TRBJ1-6; possible D gene TRBD1, 6 bases. Germline assignment: CDR1 SGHNT and CDR2 YYREEE (reference sequence). The CDR3 covers 14 residues. V shed 7 bases and J shed 6 bases, with 14 bases lying between them. CDR3: CASRDKKSNSPLHF. In DNA form, the CDR3 reads TGTGCCAGCCGGGACAAAAAAAGTAATTCACCCCTCCACTTT.

Details on this clone: The junction does not match germline at one end; this may be a read error. The CDR3 DNA follows: TGTGCCAGCAGGTTAGCGGGAGGGTACAATGAGCAGTTCTTC. This sequence encodes CASRLAGGYNEQFF. V gene TRBV7-9 combines with J gene TRBJ2-1; 11 bases are shared with TRBD2. CDR1 is SEHNR and CDR2 is FQNEAQ in the germline V gene (reference sequence). The CDR3 runs 14 residues.

The chain has TRBV6-5 and TRBJ1-5; 12 bases are a match to TRBD1. This CDR3 has 16 residues. J gave up 5 bases and V 2 bases, and 4 bases lay outside the gene matches. CDR1 is MNHEY, CDR2 SVGAGI, per germline. Here the CDR3 reads CASSYGGQGADQPQHF. The CDR3 region has the DNA TGTGCCAGCAGTTACGGGGGACAGGGGGCCGATCAGCCCCAGCATTTT.

The genes are TRBV4-3 and TRBJ1-1, with D unclear. The germline V gene encodes CDR1 LGHNA and CDR2 YSLEER. The CDR3 has 14 residues. Trimming shortened V by 0 bases and J by 3 bases, and 8 bases separated the two germline ends. CDR3: CASSQDNSYTEAFF. Written as DNA, the CDR3 is TGCGCCAGCAGCCAAGATAACAGTTACACTGAAGCTTTCTTT.

This clone was detected once. This chain connects TRBV2 to TRBJ2-3; a weak D match, TRBD1 (6 bases). CDR3 length: 15 amino acids. Germline CDR1 is SNHLY and CDR2 is FYNNEI. V lost 10 bases to trimming and J lost 2 bases, with 19 bases between them. This CDR3 reads CANQGSPTNTDTQYF. Here the CDR3 DNA reads TGTGCCAACCAGGGGAGTCCGACCAACACAGATACGCAGTATTTT.

The chain is built from TRBV12-3 or TRBV12-4 and TRBJ1-1, with a possible D match to TRBD1 (6 bases). The CDR3 is 12 residues long. Trimming left V 5 bases short and J 8 bases short, with 12 bases between. The CDR3 is CASSRDTREAFF. The CDR3 DNA reads as TGTGCCAGCAGTCGGGACACGCGAGAAGCTTTCTTT.

The chain is built from TRBV7-2 and TRBJ2-5; 10 bases line up with TRBD2. CDR3 length: 15 residues. Looked up from germline, CDR1 is SGHTA and CDR2 is FQGNSA. V was clipped by 1 base and J by 5 bases; unmatched bases: 4. The CDR3 spells CASSLGAGGLETQYF. For the CDR3, the DNA is TGTGCCAGCAGCTTAGGAGCGGGAGGGCTGGAGACCCAGTACTTC.

This clone was counted between two and nine times. The rearrangement joins TRBV5-4 to TRBJ1-2, with 9 bases matching TRBD1. Losses at the gene ends were 2 bases for V and 2 bases for J; bases not matched to a gene: 1. The length of the CDR3 is 14 residues. Per the germline V gene, CDR1 is SGHNT and CDR2 is YYREEE (reference sequence). The CDR3 loop reads CASSLDRGNYGYTF. CDR3 nucleotide sequence: TGTGCCAGCAGCTTAGACAGGGGGAACTATGGCTACACCTTC.

The chain couples TRBV5-1 to TRBJ2-2; D call uncertain. The CDR3 runs 15 residues. The germline V gene has CDR1 SGHRS and CDR2 YFSETQ. V was trimmed by 4 bases and J by 3 bases, leaving 13 bases between them. For the CDR3, the DNA is TGCGCCAGCAGCGTTGCAGAAACAGACACCGGGGAGCTGTTTTTT. This gives the protein CASSVAETDTGELFF.

On this clone: Other DNA sequences from this sample encode an identical CDR3 as well. This chain joins TRBV5-1 and TRBJ2-5, with unresolved D. Trimming removed 0 bases from V and 5 bases from J, with 8 bases in between. Germline loops: CDR1 SGHRS, CDR2 YFSETQ. This CDR3 has 13 residues. DNA of the CDR3: TGCGCCAGCAGCTTGGCCGGCGCGGAGACCCAGTACTTC. It encodes CASSLAGAETQYF.

The gene calls are TRBV4-1 and TRBJ2-1; 8 bases are shared with TRBD2. Trimming cost V 0 bases and J 3 bases; bases outside gene matches: 7. The CDR3 has 17 residues. Germline V gene data show CDR1 as MGHRA and CDR2 as YSYEKL. Here the CDR3 reads CASSQDQGTRVYNEQFF. CDR3 coding DNA: TGCGCCAGCAGCCAAGATCAAGGGACTAGGGTCTACAATGAGCAGTTCTTC.

The chain combines TRBV3-1 (or the pseudogene TRBV3-2) with TRBJ2-3; TRBD2 agrees at 12 bases. This CDR3 is 16 amino acids long. Germline CDR1 LGHDT, CDR2 YNNKEL (reference sequence). Trimming cost V 1 base and J 3 bases; bases outside gene matches: 2. CDR3 in amino acids: CASSQASGGATDTQYF. In nucleotides, the CDR3 is TGTGCCAGCAGCCAAGCTAGCGGGGGGGCAACAGATACGCAGTATTTT.

CDR3 residues: CAISDSDYEQYF. Written as DNA, the CDR3 is TGTGCCATCAGTGATTCGGACTACGAGCAGTACTTC. V usage is TRBV10-3 and J usage is TRBJ2-7, with D uncertain. Deletions cut 3 bases from V and 3 bases from J, with 6 bases between. The CDR3 covers 12 residues. Germline CDR1 and CDR2: ENHRY and SYGVKD.

This sequence joins TRBV7-8 and TRBJ2-7; D might be TRBD1 (6 bases). Germline V gives CDR1 SGHVS, CDR2 FQNEAQ. The CDR3 covers 12 residues. V gave up 5 bases and J gave up 4 bases, with 9 bases separating them. DNA of the CDR3: TGTGCCAGCAGCACACAGGGTTACGAGCAGTACTTC. Residues: CASSTQGYEQYF.

The rearrangement links TRBV30 to TRBJ1-1, with unresolved D. The CDR3 totals 12 residues. Germline V gives CDR1 GTSNPN, CDR2 SVGIG (reference sequence). The V end lost 8 bases, the J end lost 5 bases, and 15 bases lay between the germline ends. As DNA, the CDR3 is TGTGCCAAATCAAGGACGGGGACTGAAGCTTTCTTT. The encoded protein is CAKSRTGTEAFF.

This rearrangement joins TRBV23-1 to TRBJ2-1; possibly TRBD2 for D (5 bases). TRBV23-1 is known as an ORF, though its function is uncertain. This CDR3 comprises 17 residues. V gave up 4 bases and J gave up 0 bases, with 16 bases separating them. CDR3 sequence (DNA): TGCGCCAGCAGTCCGATCACCAAGCGGAGCTCCTACAATGAGCAGTTCTTC. Protein: CASSPITKRSSYNEQFF.

The gene calls are TRBV27 and TRBJ2-7, with unresolved D. Trimming took off 5 bases at V and 2 bases at J, with 19 bases between the two ends. The CDR3 extends over 16 amino acids. CDR1 and CDR2 from the germline V gene are MNHEY and SMNVEV (reference sequence). This CDR3 reads CASSPPSGRLPYEQYF. The CDR3 coding sequence is TGTGCCAGCAGTCCCCCTTCGGGTAGGTTACCCTACGAGCAGTACTTC.

J is TRBJ2-1 and V is TRBV7-8, with TRBD2 identical over 8 bases. Germline values: CDR1 SGHVS, CDR2 FQNEAQ. Unmatched junction bases numbered 3, after V lost 4 bases and J lost 10 bases. The CDR3 totals 12 residues. The CDR3 loop reads CASSSGGEEQFF. The DNA of the CDR3 is TGTGCCAGCAGCTCCGGGGGGGAGGAGCAGTTCTTC.

J is TRBJ2-4 and V is TRBV15; no firm D call. The CDR3 extends over 15 amino acids. Per the germline V gene, CDR1 is LNHNV and CDR2 is YYDKDF (reference sequence). V was shortened by 0 bases and J by 3 bases, with 9 bases between the two germline ends. CDR3 loop: CATSREGSDKNIQYF. The DNA for the CDR3 is TGTGCCACCAGCAGAGAGGGGTCTGACAAAAACATTCAGTACTTC.

In its sample, this clone was seen once. V is TRBV7-2 and J is TRBJ2-1; 9 bases are a match to TRBD2. The V segment lost 5 bases and the J segment 10 bases; nucleotides outside the gene matches: 9. Looked up from germline, CDR1 is SGHTA and CDR2 is FQGNSA. The CDR3 runs to 14 residues. The CDR3 DNA reads TGTGCCAGCAGCGCCGATAGCGGGAGAAAGGAGCAGTTCTTC. Protein product: CASSADSGRKEQFF.